The sample holds many counts of the clone carrying this T cell receptor beta chain. The antigen is not known. These data originate in a study of early T cells in non-severe SARS-CoV-2 infection. About the study: RNA in bulk from unsorted whole blood was sequenced, and chains were unpaired.

Individual cDNA molecules each received unique molecular identifiers attached to them. TCRdb reprocessed the 5' RACE reads with MiXCR, giving one entry per CDR3 protein. The sample lists about 22,000 distinct CDR3 sequences, about 4.5% occurring once. The CDR3 loop spans 14 amino acids. V shed 6 bases and J shed 10 bases, with 16 bases lying between them. Germline-derived CDR1 and CDR2 are KGHSH and LQKENI. Study outcomes and limitations: Clonotype matching in VDJdb favored anti-spike CD8 responses and did not capture private and CD4 specificities.

The sequencing input was whole blood. V is TRBV18 and J is TRBJ1-6; D uncertain. The source is an adult who was a healthcare worker with PCR-confirmed SARS-CoV-2 infection or an uninfected control (not recorded which). In DNA form, the CDR3 reads TGTGCCAGCTCGCGAAGAGACCCAGGCTCACCCCTCCACTTT. It specifies CASSRRDPGSPLHF. Filled out from reference TRBV18 and TRBJ1-6, the complete variable domain reads NAGVMQNPRHLVRRRGQEARLRCSPMKGHSHVYWYRQLPEEGLKFMVYLQKENIIDESGMPKERFSAEFPKEGPSILRIQQVVRGDSAAYFCASSRRDPGSPLHFGNGTRLTVT.